This TCR beta chain was observed in a study of CD8 T cells in Susac syndrome. RNA, at about 0.45 to 1 ug, was reverse transcribed with random hexamers. Amplification of TCR beta CDR3 across 54 Vbeta and 13 Jbeta was performed with immunoSEQ multiplex PCR. In TCRdb, the immunoSEQ multiplex PCR reads were re-called with MiXCR into one record per CDR3 protein. The profile shows about 190,000 distinct CDR3 sequences, over 85% of them singletons. V lost 8 bases and J 9 bases, leaving 11 bases between the germline ends. Germline V gene sequence: CDR1 SEHNR, CDR2 FQNEAQ (reference sequence). The CDR3 runs 11 residues. In blood CD8+ and CD4+ T cells, TCR beta underwent sequencing. Healthy donors matched for age and sex were used as controls. The CD8+ and CD4+ T cells were isolated magnetically using a negative isolation approach, whereas the TEMRA cells were enriched by FACS.

The sequence was collected from a human donor in good health. Sequencing was carried out using CD4+ T cells from PBMCs. The chain joins TRBV7-9 to TRBJ2-1; D may correspond to TRBD1 or TRBD2 (6 bases each). CDR3 nucleotide sequence: TGTGCCAGCTACTCGGGGGCTGAGCAGTTCTTC. It translates to CASYSGAEQFF.